The clone carrying this T cell receptor beta chain was detected a few times. Antigen specificity is unknown. This entry belongs to a study of blood T cells in healthy people across ages. Trimming removed 5 bases from V and 4 bases from J; junction bases left unmatched: 10. The CDR3 is 16 amino acids. The germline CDR1 and CDR2 sequences are MNHEY and SMNVEV (reference sequence). Combining a sample-barcoded 5' primer with a J-beta primer mix, a second PCR ran for roughly 7 to 11 cycles. TCRdb re-analysed the 5' RACE reads in MiXCR, keeping a single row per CDR3 protein. The repertoire holds about 800,000 distinct CDR3 sequences, with 35% to 60% as singletons. Findings and caveats of the study: TCR beta diversity was tightly associated with the proportion of naive T cells.

The sequencing input was blood. J is TRBJ1-4 and V is TRBV27; TRBD1 matches 7 bases. The source of this sequence is an older man in good health. The CDR3 DNA sequence: TGTGCCAGCAGTCCTTCTCGACAGGGCGGTAATGAAAAACTGTTTTTT. This sequence encodes CASSPSRQGGNEKLFF.